This T cell receptor beta chain was found in a study of T cells in Graves' hyperthyroidism and ophthalmopathy. V lost 0 bases, J lost 7 bases, and 16 bases lay in between. Germline values: CDR1 MGHRA, CDR2 YSYEKL. The CDR3 runs 16 residues. Notes on the study in general: Most thyroid clonotypes expanded above 0.001 were also detected in blood.

Patients were excluded because of uncontrolled infection, other autoimmune disease, pregnancy or lactation. In regard to this clonotype: Its target is unknown.

RNA transcripts gave rise to amplified TCR beta CDR3 regions. Researchers ran a first-round RT-PCR on the TCR CDR3 using the HTBI primer set. From the multiplex PCR reads, TCRdb called clonotypes with MiXCR, one entry per CDR3 protein. The table includes more than 450,000 distinct CDR3 sequences, around 15% detected once. The sample taken for sequencing was blood. The chain has TRBV4-1 and TRBJ2-4; the D gene is possibly TRBD1 (5 bases). The origin of this receptor is a middle-aged woman with Graves' hyperthyroidism. The CDR3 DNA reads TGCGCCAGCAGCCAAGATTTAGCAGGGCAGGGCAACATTCAGTACTTC. This translates into CASSQDLAGQGNIQYF.